The rows below give T cell receptor beta chains drawn from one sample of a study of blood T cells in healthy people across ages. MiXCR, applied by TCRdb to the 5' RACE reads, yields one record per CDR3 protein. Of some 1.4 million distinct CDR3 sequences in the sample, 40% to 50% were seen once. The sample was blood. The receptor set was obtained from a woman aged 18-29 years in good health. Both conserved end residues are part of each CDR3.

v_call	j_call	cdr3_aa
TRBV12-3/TRBV12-4	TRBJ1-4	CASSLDGFLEKLFF
TRBV28	TRBJ2-1	CASSLRREQFF
TRBV12-3/TRBV12-4	TRBJ1-1	CASTSSGGGTEAFF
TRBV9	TRBJ2-7	CASSVQDRGRPYEQYF
TRBV15	TRBJ2-1	CATSRGRHNEQFF
TRBV7-6	TRBJ2-1	CASSVLGTTTYNEQFF
TRBV30	TRBJ2-3	CAFLGTQYF
TRBV10-2	TRBJ2-5	CASSESEMWGGETQYF
TRBV5-1	TRBJ2-7	CASSLNSPGLAGFYEQYF
TRBV28	-	CASSPAGTPYNEQYF
TRBV20-1	TRBJ2-4	CSAFPGLAGSSVNIQYF
TRBV12-3/TRBV12-4	TRBJ2-7	CASSLDTGGAYEQYF
TRBV5-1	TRBJ2-5	CASSFGVMASGSSRNEQYF
TRBV14	TRBJ2-7	CASSQMDRVAYEQYF
TRBV5-4	TRBJ2-2	CASSLGGQGELFF
TRBV9	TRBJ2-1	CASSVAYEQFF
TRBV29-1	TRBJ2-1	CSVTPSGTGVYNEQFF
TRBV4-1	TRBJ2-1	CASSQGGIVGVREQFF
TRBV6-1	TRBJ1-5	CASKQGRQPQHF
TRBV24-1	-	CATSDARGQGLYEQYF
TRBV6-5	TRBJ1-1	CASRIEEGAVTEAFF
TRBV7-2	TRBJ1-2	CASSSRGGANFYGYTF
TRBV6-1	TRBJ1-6	CASSDEGTYNSPLHF
TRBV27	TRBJ2-1	CASSSDRVGYNEQFF
TRBV28	TRBJ1-1	CASRAPGGGTEAFF
TRBV6-5	TRBJ2-3	CASRGFADTQYF
TRBV4-1	-	CASSLRLAGASDEQYF
TRBV7-2	TRBJ2-5	CASSLLGETQYF
TRBV2	TRBJ2-1	CASSTTIYNEQFF
TRBV12-3/TRBV12-4	TRBJ1-1	CASTLGGVSEAFF
TRBV4-2	TRBJ2-3	CASSQGVSGGVDTQYF
TRBV2	TRBJ1-2	CASRRDLSGGYTF
TRBV6-1	TRBJ2-7	CASSESGNEQYF